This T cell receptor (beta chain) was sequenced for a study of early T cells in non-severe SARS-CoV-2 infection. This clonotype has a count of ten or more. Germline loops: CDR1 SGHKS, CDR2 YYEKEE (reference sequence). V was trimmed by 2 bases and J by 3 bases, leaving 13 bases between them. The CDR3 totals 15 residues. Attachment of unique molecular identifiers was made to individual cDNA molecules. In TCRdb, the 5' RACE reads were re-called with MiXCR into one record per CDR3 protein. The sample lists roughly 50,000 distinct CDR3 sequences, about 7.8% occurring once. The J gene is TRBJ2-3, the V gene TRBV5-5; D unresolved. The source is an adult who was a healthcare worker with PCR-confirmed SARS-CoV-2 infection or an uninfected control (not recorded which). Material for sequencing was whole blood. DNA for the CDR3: TGTGCCAGCAGCTTATCATGGAGCAGGACAGATACGCAGTATTTT. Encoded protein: CASSLSWSRTDTQYF.